The 21 T cell receptor beta chains reported below all come from one sample, sequenced in a study of CD8 T cells in Susac syndrome (dated by TCRdb to the late 2010s). Library construction relied on the immunoSEQ multiplex PCR assay. RNA was extracted with the RNeasy kit and about 0.5 to 1 ug was reverse transcribed using random hexamers. Using fastp trimming at Q25 and MiXCR clonotype assembly, TCRdb reanalyzed the public sequencing data and kept in-frame beta chains. Identical CDR3 proteins give one entry, which carries the most common genes and DNA. In all, the sample holds 70,000 or so distinct CDR3 sequences, and around 96% of those were seen once. The top ten constitute 0.3% to 0.4% of the sample. The sample taken for sequencing was CD8+ T cells from PBMCs. The source of these receptors is a human donor with multiple sclerosis.

V usage is TRBV6-2 or TRBV6-3 and J usage is TRBJ1-4, with D maybe TRBD1 (6 bases). Trimming took off 5 bases at V and 7 bases at J, with 14 bases between the two ends. The CDR3 has 14 amino acids. The V gene's germline CDR1 is MNHEY and CDR2 SVGEGT. CDR3 in amino acids: CASSPPGAVEKLFF. The CDR3 coding sequence is TGTGCCAGCAGTCCCCCAGGGGCCGTTGAAAAACTGTTTTTT.

This rearrangement joins TRBV5-1 to TRBJ2-1; 7 nucleotides line up with TRBD2. The ends lost 2 bases at V and 8 bases at J; junction bases unmatched: 4. The CDR3 is 13 residues long. CDR1 is SGHRS and CDR2 is YFSETQ in the germline V gene. The CDR3 loop reads CASSLGEGYEQFF. The DNA for the CDR3 is TGCGCCAGCAGCTTAGGGGAGGGCTATGAGCAGTTCTTC.

This clonotype was recorded once. The chain recombines TRBV30 with TRBJ2-7; the D gene is possibly TRBD2 (5 bases). The CDR3 extends over 13 amino acids. Trimming pared 1 base from V and 7 bases from J, leaving 14 bases between. Germline CDR1 and CDR2: GTSNPN and SVGIG (reference sequence). Written as DNA, the CDR3 is TGTGCCTGGAGTGCCTCGACGGGCGGGGAGCAGTACTTC. Translated, it gives CAWSASTGGEQYF.

V usage is TRBV6-5 and J usage is TRBJ2-1; D may be TRBD1 (6 bases). The V gene lost 5 bases and the J gene lost 2 bases, with 13 bases spanning the gap. The length of the CDR3 is 15 residues. Germline lookup yields CDR1 MNHEY and CDR2 SVGAGI. The CDR3 sequence: CASSAGAGAYNEQFF. The CDR3 DNA is TGTGCCAGCAGTGCCGGGGCAGGGGCCTACAATGAGCAGTTCTTC.

This chain uses TRBV25-1 with TRBJ1-2; D unclear. V was cut by 2 bases and J by 5 bases, with 9 bases left in between. The CDR3 extends over 13 amino acids. The germline V gene encodes CDR1 MGHDK and CDR2 SYGVNS. In nucleotides, the CDR3 is TGTGCCAGCAGTGAAGTTGGAGGGTATGGCTACACCTTC. This translates into CASSEVGGYGYTF.

This chain joins TRBV20-1 and TRBJ1-1, with 9 nucleotides matching TRBD1. The germline V gene has CDR1 DFQATT and CDR2 SNEGSKA (reference sequence). This CDR3 is built from 13 residues. The ends lost 5 bases at V and 0 bases at J; junction bases unmatched: 1. CDR3 amino acids: CSAGTGMNTEAFF. CDR3 nucleotides: TGCAGTGCTGGGACAGGGATGAACACTGAAGCTTTCTTT.

The chain recombines TRBV19 with TRBJ2-7; D is unclear. The germline CDR1 and CDR2 sequences are LNHDA and SQIVND (reference sequence). Trimming stripped 5 bases from V and 1 base from J, with 9 bases between. There are 13 residues in the CDR3. The CDR3 region is CASSPLPSYEQYF. The CDR3 DNA is TGTGCCAGTAGTCCCCTTCCGTCCTACGAGCAGTACTTC.

The chain joins TRBV29-1 to TRBJ2-7; D is ambiguous. CDR1 and CDR2 from the germline V gene are SQVTM and ANQGSEA. V lost 3 bases, J lost 5 bases, and 5 bases lay in between. The CDR3 covers 10 residues. The CDR3 DNA reads TGCAGCGTTGAGGCGGACGAGCAGTACTTC. This codes for CSVEADEQYF.

The V and J genes are TRBV19 and TRBJ1-4, with D unclear. The CDR3 runs 15 residues. Trimming cost V 5 bases and J 7 bases, with 17 bases left between them. The germline CDR1 and CDR2 sequences are LNHDA and SQIVND (reference sequence). This CDR3 is CASSSDLAVGEKLFF. In nucleotides, the CDR3 is TGTGCCAGTAGTTCCGACCTAGCGGTCGGTGAAAAACTGTTTTTT.

The chain uses TRBV29-1 and TRBJ1-2; 9 bases fit TRBD1. The CDR3 has 15 amino acids. The germline gives CDR1 SQVTM, CDR2 ANQGSEA. The V gene end was trimmed by 6 bases and the J gene end by 4 bases; junction bases not matched to a gene: 12. The CDR3 DNA sequence: TGCAGCGTCGTAGAGAACAGGGGGCCGACCTATGGCTACACCTTC. Protein product: CSVVENRGPTYGYTF. The variable domain in full, with the rest retrieved from reference TRBV29-1 and TRBJ1-2, is SAVISQKPSRDICQRGTSLTIQCQVDSQVTMMFWYRQQPGQSLTLIATANQGSEATYESGFVIDKFPISRPNLTFSTLTVSNMSPEDSSIYLCSVVENRGPTYGYTFGSGTRLTVV.

The V call is TRBV6-1, the J call TRBJ2-5; D tentatively reads TRBD1 or TRBD2 (5 bases each). The CDR3 is 14 amino acids. V lost 3 bases to trimming and J lost 1 base, with 9 bases between them. Germline values: CDR1 MNHNS, CDR2 SASEGT. For the CDR3, the DNA is TGTGCCAGCAGTGACATCGGGGCCCAAGAGACCCAGTACTTC. Translated: CASSDIGAQETQYF.

On this clonotype: One end of the junction is discordant with germline, which a read error may explain. The chain uses TRBV20-1 and TRBJ1-1; 7 bases agree with TRBD1. The CDR3 covers 11 residues. Germline-derived CDR1 and CDR2 are DFQATT and SNEGSKA (reference sequence). The CDR3 nucleotides read TGCAGTGCCAGAGGGGGCCCTGAAGCTTTCTTT. It specifies CSARGGPEAFF.

The chain combines TRBV20-1 with TRBJ2-7; D unclear. The CDR3 spans 12 residues. The germline CDR1 and CDR2 sequences are DFQATT and SNEGSKA (reference sequence). Trimming shortened V by 2 bases and J by 0 bases, and 5 bases separated the two germline ends. Here the CDR3 reads CSARRLSYEQYF. Written as DNA, the CDR3 is TGCAGTGCTAGACGTCTCTCCTACGAGCAGTACTTC.

Comment on this clonotype: This CDR3 fails to terminate in the conserved phenylalanine or tryptophan, so it likely reflects a read error. The chain employs TRBV13 and TRBJ1-1; D may be TRBD1 (5 bases). The CDR3 sequence is 14 residues long. Germline V lookup: CDR1 PRHDT, CDR2 FYEKMQ (reference sequence). The germline V and J ends were trimmed by 1 base and 5 bases, with 11 bases remaining between them. The CDR3 loop is CASSLVSRGTEAFL. The CDR3 DNA is TGTGCCAGCAGCTTAGTATCGCGGGGGACTGAAGCTTTCCTT.

The J gene is TRBJ2-3, the V gene TRBV13, with 9 bases lining up with TRBD2. V shed 5 bases and J 4 bases; nucleotides not matched to a gene: 7. This CDR3 region has 15 residues. Germline-derived CDR1 and CDR2 are PRHDT and FYEKMQ (reference sequence). CDR3 nucleotide sequence: TGTGCCAGCAGCGAGACTAGCGGAGGGGCAGATACGCAGTATTTT. Protein: CASSETSGGADTQYF.

Worth noting for this clonotype: The junction differs from germline at one of its ends, possibly a read error. This chain uses TRBV20-1 with TRBJ2-1; D call uncertain. The CDR3 has 14 amino acids. The germline V gene has CDR1 DFQATT and CDR2 SNEGSKA (reference sequence). The CDR3 protein is CSAGDSPAPNEQFF. The CDR3 coding sequence is TGCAGTGCTGGAGACTCCCCGGCGCCCAATGAGCAGTTCTTC.

The chain is built from TRBV6-1 and TRBJ2-2, with D maybe TRBD2 (6 bases). From germline, CDR1 is MNHNS and CDR2 SASEGT. There are 14 residues in the CDR3. V was shortened by 6 bases and J by 6 bases, with 14 bases between the two germline ends. The CDR3 DNA sequence: TGTGCCAGCAGAATGGAGGGGTCTTCCGGGGAGCTGTTTTTT. Its protein is CASRMEGSSGELFF.

This chain links TRBV6-5 with TRBJ2-5, with D possibly matching TRBD1 (6 bases). Per the germline V gene, CDR1 is MNHEY and CDR2 is SVGAGI. V was cut by 4 bases and J by 4 bases, with 10 bases left in between. The CDR3 length is 13 residues. This CDR3 reads CASSWGRGETQYF. For the CDR3, the DNA is TGTGCCAGCAGTTGGGGCAGGGGAGAGACCCAGTACTTC.

This chain links TRBV19 with TRBJ1-1; D is ambiguous. V was trimmed by 3 bases and J by 1 base, leaving 9 bases between them. The CDR3 spans 14 residues. Germline V lookup: CDR1 LNHDA, CDR2 SQIVND (reference sequence). The CDR3 bases are TGTGCCAGTAGTATGGGGAGGACGAACACTGAAGCTTTCTTT. Its protein is CASSMGRTNTEAFF.

This clonotype was detected only once. The J gene is TRBJ1-2, the V gene TRBV4-3, with unresolved D. The V end lost 0 bases, the J end lost 8 bases, and 13 bases lay between the germline ends. The CDR3 totals 14 residues. Looked up from germline, CDR1 is LGHNA and CDR2 is YSLEER. The CDR3 nucleotides read TGCGCCAGCAGCCAAGATCTAAGTGTTATCGGCTACACCTTC. The encoded protein is CASSQDLSVIGYTF.

The chain carries TRBV4-2 and TRBJ1-1, with D hard to call. The CDR3 is 17 amino acids. With 4 bases removed from V and 1 base from J, the gap between germline ends came to 19 bases. Germline CDR1 is LGHNA and CDR2 is YNFKEQ. The CDR3 loop reads CASSPPLVQAENTEAFF. The CDR3 nucleotides read TGTGCCAGCAGCCCACCTCTTGTCCAGGCGGAGAACACTGAAGCTTTCTTT.